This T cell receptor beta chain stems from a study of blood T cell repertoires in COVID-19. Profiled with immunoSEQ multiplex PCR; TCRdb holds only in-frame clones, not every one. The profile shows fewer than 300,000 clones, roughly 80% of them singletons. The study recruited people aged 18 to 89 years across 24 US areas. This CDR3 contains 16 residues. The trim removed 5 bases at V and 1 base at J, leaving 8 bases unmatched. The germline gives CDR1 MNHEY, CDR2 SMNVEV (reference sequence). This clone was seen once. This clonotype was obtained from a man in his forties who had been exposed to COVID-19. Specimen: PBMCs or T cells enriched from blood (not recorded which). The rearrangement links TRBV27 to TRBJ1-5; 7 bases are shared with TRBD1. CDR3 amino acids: CASSPGTVLSNQPQHF. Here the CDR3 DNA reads TGTGCCAGCAGTCCCGGGACAGTCCTAAGCAATCAGCCCCAGCATTTT.